A single sample is the source of the 10 T cell receptor beta chains below, sequenced in a study of blood T cells in healthy people across ages (dated by TCRdb to between 2015 and 2016). Libraries were prepared through 5' RACE. The data were produced on an Illumina HiSeq 2500. A second PCR of roughly 6 to 12 cycles was performed with a sample-barcoded 5' primer and a J-beta primer mix. The public reads were reprocessed in TCRdb via fastp at Q25 and MiXCR, keeping in-frame beta chains. Entries are consolidated by CDR3 protein sequence, retaining the most common genes and DNA. The sample contains 550,000 to 600,000 distinct CDR3 sequences, approximately 25% of them found a single time. About 18% of the sample is taken by the ten largest. Sequenced input: blood. These receptors all come from a woman between 70 and 85 years old in good health.

This clonotype was detected many times. The chain's CDR3 is CASSLDRGAEQFF. CDR3 nucleotides: TGCGCCAGCAGCCTGGACAGGGGAGCCGAGCAGTTCTTC. The genes are TRBV5-1 and TRBJ2-1; 9 bases are a match to TRBD1. J gave up 10 bases and V 4 bases, and 6 bases lay outside the gene matches. The CDR3 sequence is 13 residues long. Germline CDR1 and CDR2: SGHRS and YFSETQ. Full variable domain (remainder filled in from reference TRBV5-1 and TRBJ2-1): KAGVTQTPRYLIKTRGQQVTLSCSPISGHRSVSWYQQTPGQGLQFLFEYFSETQRNKGNFPGRFSGRQFSNSRSEMNVSTLELGDSALYLCASSLDRGAEQFFGPGTRLTVL.

The chain uses TRBV14 and TRBJ1-6, with D hard to call. V was trimmed by 0 bases and J by 7 bases, leaving 13 bases between them. There are 16 residues in the CDR3. CDR1 and CDR2 (germline): SGHDN, FVKESK. CDR3 sequence reads: CASSQEYSRRNSPLHF. As DNA, the CDR3 is TGTGCCAGCAGCCAAGAATACAGCCGAAGGAATTCACCCCTCCACTTT.

This chain uses TRBV5-1 with TRBJ2-5; TRBD2 might be the D (5 bases). Trimming pared 4 bases from V and 5 bases from J, leaving 15 bases between. The CDR3 runs 14 residues. Looked up from germline, CDR1 is SGHRS and CDR2 is YFSETQ. This CDR3 is CASSPGKRWETQYF. For the CDR3, the DNA is TGCGCCAGCAGCCCGGGGAAAAGGTGGGAGACCCAGTACTTC.

This clonotype showed up many times. The chain has TRBV27 and TRBJ2-5, with 10 bases identical to TRBD1. Germline V gene lookup returns CDR1 MNHEY and CDR2 SMNVEV (reference sequence). V lost 6 bases and J lost 7; bases outside the gene matches: 8. This CDR3 region has 14 residues. Here the CDR3 DNA reads TGTGCCAGCAGGTCCGGGACAGGGGCTGGGACCCAGTACTTC. Its translation is CASRSGTGAGTQYF.

This clonotype was observed a handful of times. The J gene is TRBJ1-1, the V gene TRBV12-3 or TRBV12-4, with TRBD1 identical over 10 bases. Trimming at V came to 6 bases and at J to 5 bases, leaving 3 bases not matched to a gene. This CDR3 comprises 13 residues. The CDR3 here is CASSWGQGTEAFF. The CDR3 nucleotides read TGTGCCAGCAGCTGGGGACAGGGGACTGAAGCTTTCTTT.

This clonotype was detected a few times. The chain uses TRBV5-1 and TRBJ2-1; possibly TRBD1 for D (6 bases). V lost 7 bases, J lost 0 bases, and 11 bases lay in between. The CDR3 contains 14 residues. CDR1 and CDR2 (germline): SGHRS, YFSETQ. DNA for the CDR3: TGCGCCAGCCGGGACACCCGCTCCTACAATGAGCAGTTCTTC. Encoded protein: CASRDTRSYNEQFF.

This clonotype was detected ten times or more. The rearrangement links TRBV7-2 to TRBJ1-4; D remains ambiguous. This CDR3 is built from 15 residues. CDR1 and CDR2 from the germline V gene are SGHTA and FQGNSA. V was shortened by 5 bases and J by 5 bases, with 15 bases between the two germline ends. DNA for the CDR3: TGTGCCAGCAGCCCCCAGCCAGGCGACAATGAAAAACTGTTTTTT. Residues: CASSPQPGDNEKLFF.

J is TRBJ1-4 and V is TRBV4-3; D gene unclear. CDR3 length: 13 amino acids. Per germline, CDR1 LGHNA and CDR2 YSLEER. V was pared by 0 bases and J by 11 bases, with 10 bases between. This CDR3 is CASSQDLVDKLFF. CDR3 bases: TGCGCCAGCAGCCAAGATCTCGTCGACAAACTGTTTTTT.

The V call is TRBV9, the J call TRBJ2-5; 7 bases align to TRBD2. The CDR3 consists of 15 residues. The trim removed 4 bases at V and 4 bases at J, leaving 10 bases unmatched. CDR1 SGDLS and CDR2 YYNGEE come from the germline V gene. The CDR3 coding sequence is TGTGCCAGCAGCCCCTTCGGGAGGCCCCGAGAGACCCAGTACTTC. Its translation is CASSPFGRPRETQYF.

This clonotype came up a few times. The chain links TRBV20-1 to TRBJ1-2; D is perhaps TRBD1 (5 bases). The CDR3 consists of 13 residues. Germline lookup yields CDR1 DFQATT and CDR2 SNEGSKA (reference sequence). Trimming removed 6 bases at V and 5 bases at J, with 16 bases between. CDR3 loop: CSARSGAVYGYTF. For the CDR3, the DNA is TGCAGTGCAAGGAGTGGGGCAGTATATGGCTACACCTTC.